This T cell receptor (beta chain) was identified during a study of shared clonotypes between healthy human individuals. Only CD45RO-negative cells positively selected for CCR7 counted as naive CD8 cells, so terminally differentiated effector memory CD45RA+ cells were excluded. Sequenced by immunoSEQ multiplex PCR; TCRdb stores in-frame clones only, minus some. Of around 1.9 million clones in the sample, roughly 93% were seen once. The V gene's germline CDR1 is SEHNR and CDR2 FQNEAQ (reference sequence). This CDR3 is built from 12 residues. The V gene lost 3 bases and the J gene lost 9 bases, with 12 bases spanning the gap.

The chain combines TRBV7-9 with TRBJ2-7; unclear D gene. Sequencing was done on a sample of naive CD8+ T cells from PBMCs. The clonotype was recovered from a young man in good health. Some clones in this sample may be carry-over from other donors' samples. The CDR3 is CASSFADSRQYF. CDR3 DNA: TGTGCCAGCAGCTTCGCAGACTCAAGGCAGTACTTC.